Listed below are T cell receptor beta chains from one sample, sequenced in a study of cytomegalovirus exposure and HLA in healthy donors. Some clones are missing from TCRdb's copy, which holds only in-frame ones; the method was immunoSEQ multiplex PCR. The sample shows about 160,000 clones, 65% to 80% of them seen only once. Sequenced sample: PBMCs. The receptors here all came from a man in his late teens or twenties in good health and CMV-seropositive. Both conserved end residues are trimmed from each CDR3. Fields, in order: J gene, V gene, D gene, CDR3 protein. D genes are given only for firm matches.

TRBJ1-5 TRBV6-5 . ASSYSSVGNQPQH
TRBJ2-1 TRBV5-8 TRBD2 ASSPGLANWFDEQF
TRBJ2-3 TRBV2 TRBD2 ASSVGRGRRTDTQY
TRBJ2-3 TRBV7-8 TRBD2 ASSQVTSGNTDTQY
TRBJ2-1 TRBV18 TRBD1 ASSPPLVGQGPNEQF
TRBJ1-4 TRBV6-1 . ASTEQGGTNEKLF
TRBJ1-1 TRBV6-5 . ASSSVGGGTEAF
TRBJ1-1 TRBV5-1 . ASSWSGSDTEAF
TRBJ1-2 TRBV28 . ASSLGAGQSYGYT
TRBJ1-1 TRBV5-4 . ASSPHRDFTEAF
TRBJ1-2 TRBV5-4 . ASSLDREYGYT
TRBJ1-5 TRBV2 TRBD1 ASSQGASNQPQH
TRBJ1-2 TRBV30 TRBD1 AYGQGVRYGYT
TRBJ2-3 TRBV18 TRBD2 ASSLAGGPTDTQY
TRBJ2-3 TRBV6-6 TRBD1 ASSYVGQGVADTQY
TRBJ2-1 TRBV18 . ASSRPRVNYNEQF
TRBJ1-4 TRBV29-1 . SARESTNEKLF
TRBJ1-2 TRBV19 TRBD1 ASSPTGGGGYT
TRBJ1-1 TRBV10-3 TRBD1 ATLKTGTNTEAF
TRBJ1-5 TRBV7-6 . ASSLLQGWDQPQH
TRBJ1-5 TRBV5-1 . ASSVSSNQPQH
TRBJ2-5 TRBV7-8 . ASSLATLGGQETQY
TRBJ1-1 TRBV18 . ASSLRQENTEAF